This T cell receptor beta chain came from a study of immune evolution from preneoplasia to lung adenocarcinoma (dated by TCRdb to about 2021). Study-wide context: HLA loss of heterozygosity was seen in approximately 6.5%, 16% and 36% of AIS, MIA and ADC lesions, and in no AAH lesions. The sample size depended on which specimens were available, not on a prior power calculation. A total of 50 to 55 patients with pulmonary nodules who underwent surgical resection were included in the overall cohort. TCR sequencing data were obtained from about 49 patients. Immune contexture across lung adenocarcinoma precursors and invasive adenocarcinoma was profiled using immune gene expression, TCR sequencing and multiplex immunofluorescence. The immune data were integrated with whole exome sequencing and methylation data from the same cohort of nodules. According to the study, 90 to 130 samples went through TCR sequencing. Class I HLA alleles were inferred from exome data with POLYSOLVER, and allele-specific HLA loss was detected with LOHHLA. Resected precursor lesions (AAH, AIS, MIA) and invasive adenocarcinomas were compared against paired morphologically normal lung tissue. General conclusions and limits of the study: Because all patients came from Japan and China, whether the findings apply to Western populations was uncertain. Normal lung had the highest top T cell clone frequencies, which appeared to decline progressively from AAH through AIS, MIA and invasive adenocarcinoma. The findings rested on association rather than direct causation, and larger cohorts with long-term follow-up and longitudinal biopsies were considered necessary. Normal lung showed the highest clonality, whereas later-stage lesions appeared to have higher T cell density and diversity but lower clonality. Compared with EGFR-mutant or double wild-type lesions, KRAS-mutant nodules had the highest T cell clonality.

Between the mid-2010s and the late 2010s, the patients underwent resection in either Japan or China. Histologic diagnosis of each case was confirmed independently by two lung cancer pathologists on H&E slides. Premalignant or tumor cells were enriched for nucleic acid extraction by macro-dissection performed after pathologic assessment. FFPE tissue was used for DNA isolation with the AllPrep DNA/RNA FFPE Kit. The germline V gene (reference sequence) supplies CDR1 SEHNR and CDR2 FQNEAQ. From the cysteine up to the phenylalanine, the CDR3 has a length of 16 residues. This entry keeps only the CDR3 DNA: 48 bases, framed from base 1. V was cut back by 0 bases and J by 10 bases, leaving a gap of 16 bases between them. The immunoSEQ hsTCRbeta Kit was used to sequence TCR beta CDR3 regions from DNA. From the authors' description of their analysis: The ImmunoSEQ Analyzer was used to analyse the TCR sequencing data. T cell clonality was defined as 1 minus Pielou's evenness computed on productive rearrangements. T cell diversity was measured with the inverse Simpson index on productive templates. T cell density was defined as TCR beta template counts normalized to usable DNA, with usable DNA estimated by amplification and sequencing of housekeeping genes. TCR metrics were compared across histologic stages using two-sided Kruskal-Wallis tests. This immuneACCESS table, as held by TCRdb, lists in-frame sequences with V and J called but not all clones. Of the missing ones, under half trace to an unresolved V gene in checked studies; the others have no known cause. Clone size and the V and J calls come from that table; the DNA yielded D and trimming. Counted in this sample were approximately 6,000 clones; approximately 88% of them appeared once. The biggest ten clones account for 2.5% to 3% of the sample.

On this clone itself: It has no known antigen specificity. Base qualities are missing; no much larger clone stands one base away.

The chain is encoded by TRBV7-9 joined to TRBJ1-6; a tentative D call is TRBD1 (6 bases match). This TCR was sampled from a donor aged 70 or over with lung adenocarcinoma. The sample comprised FFPE lung adenocarcinoma in situ tissue. This sample's cell subset or site label indicates: preinvasive adenocarcinoma in situ (AIS). The CDR3 region: CASSLAGAGAKSPLHF. The nucleotides are TGTGCCAGCAGCTTAGCTGGGGCAGGGGCTAAATCACCCCTCCACTTT.